This entry lists 24 T cell receptor beta chains sequenced from one sample in a study of cytomegalovirus exposure and HLA in healthy donors. The primer mix had 60 Vbeta and 13 Jbeta primers. Some clones are missing from TCRdb's copy, which holds only in-frame ones; the method was immunoSEQ multiplex PCR. The sample lists roughly 100,000 clones, 79% seen once, with about 3.4% in the top ten. Sequencing was performed on PBMCs. All receptors derive from a woman in her forties in good health and CMV-seronegative.

This clone was counted a single time. This rearrangement joins TRBV7-2 to TRBJ2-5, with D perhaps TRBD2 (6 bases). V lost 5 bases and J 11 bases, leaving 18 bases between the germline ends. This CDR3 has 13 amino acids. Germline assignment: CDR1 SGHTA and CDR2 FQGNSA. In DNA form, the CDR3 reads TGTGCCAGCAGCCGACCGGGACTTCCCCGGCAGTACTTC. It codes for CASSRPGLPRQYF.

This clone was seen once. Sequence at one end of the junction differs from germline and may be a read error. The J gene is TRBJ2-7, the V gene TRBV5-1; TRBD2 aligns across 15 bases. The CDR3 is 19 amino acids. Germline V gives CDR1 SGHRS, CDR2 YFSETQ. CDR3 sequence reads: CASSLAPGLAGGRLYGQYF. CDR3 nucleotide sequence: TGCGCCAGCAGCTTGGCGCCGGGACTAGCGGGAGGCCGCCTTTACGGGCAGTACTTC.

The CDR3, as DNA: TGTGCCTGGAGCCAGGGAGGTGGATTCTGGGGGTCTGAAGCTTTCTTT. Translating gives CAWSQGGGFWGSEAFF. V gene TRBV30 combines with J gene TRBJ1-1, with D possibly being TRBD1 (5 bases). V was shortened by 3 bases and J by 6 bases, with 23 bases between the two germline ends. CDR1 and CDR2 (germline): GTSNPN, SVGIG (reference sequence). The CDR3 loop spans 16 amino acids.

The CDR3 here is CASSIRQGSTDTQYF. CDR3 bases: TGCGCCAGCAGCATCCGACAGGGGAGCACAGATACGCAGTATTTT. V usage is TRBV5-1 and J usage is TRBJ2-3; the match to TRBD1 covers 8 bases. The CDR3 extends over 15 amino acids. The V segment lost 4 bases and the J segment 0 bases; nucleotides outside the gene matches: 4. The germline gives CDR1 SGHRS, CDR2 YFSETQ.

The rearrangement links TRBV11-2 to TRBJ2-7; TRBD2 aligns across 10 bases. The CDR3 is 13 residues long. V shed 8 bases, J shed 9 bases, and the junction held 10 bases outside the gene matches. CDR1 and CDR2 (germline): SGHAT, FQNNGV. For the CDR3, the DNA is TGTGCCAGCCGACCTAGCGGGAGCGAGGTGCAGTACTTC. Its protein is CASRPSGSEVQYF.

This sequence joins TRBV23-1 and TRBJ2-3; no clear D. TRBV23-1 is flagged as an ORF with uncertain function. The CDR3 spans 15 residues. The germline V and J ends were trimmed by 0 bases and 0 bases, with 7 bases remaining between them. This CDR3 reads CASSQSECSTDTQYF. The CDR3 bases are TGCGCCAGCAGTCAATCGGAGTGTAGCACAGATACGCAGTATTTT.

This clone was observed a handful of times. V gene TRBV7-7 combines with J gene TRBJ2-5; D is possibly TRBD1 (6 bases). V was clipped by 11 bases and J by 2 bases, with 21 bases between them. The length of the CDR3 is 15 residues. Germline values: CDR1 SSHAT, CDR2 FNYEAQ (reference sequence). CDR3 nucleotide sequence: TGTGCCTGCGCCCGGGACACCACTTTTCAAGAGACCCAGTACTTC. Its protein is CACARDTTFQETQYF.

The V and J genes are TRBV10-1 and TRBJ2-1, with 10 bases that match TRBD2. The trim removed 0 bases at V and 10 bases at J, leaving 15 bases unmatched. This CDR3 region has 18 residues. The germline V gene encodes CDR1 WNHNN and CDR2 SYGVQD (reference sequence). The CDR3 is CASSESGIAGGSAEEQFF. The CDR3 DNA follows: TGCGCCAGCAGTGAGTCAGGAATAGCGGGAGGCTCTGCAGAAGAGCAGTTCTTC.

There are a few counts of this clone. The chain recombines TRBV19 with TRBJ2-1; 7 positions match TRBD2. The germline gives CDR1 LNHDA, CDR2 SQIVND (reference sequence). J gave up 0 bases and V 3 bases, and 5 bases lay outside the gene matches. The CDR3 loop spans 16 amino acids. The CDR3 sequence is CASSIGEGSSYNEQFF. CDR3 in DNA: TGTGCCAGTAGTATTGGGGAGGGGAGCTCCTACAATGAGCAGTTCTTC.

The chain links TRBV7-2 to TRBJ1-5; 8 nucleotides match TRBD1. The CDR3 sequence is 14 residues long. CDR1 SGHTA and CDR2 FQGNSA come from the germline V gene. After removal of 4 bases from V and 7 bases from J, the junction contained 6 bases not matched to a gene. DNA for the CDR3: TGTGCCAGCAGCTCCCTCTCAGGGGGCCAGCCCCAGCATTTT. Encoded protein: CASSSLSGGQPQHF.

The table lists this clone with a count of one. This chain uses TRBV9 with TRBJ2-1; D ambiguous. Deletions cut 4 bases from V and 4 bases from J, with 6 bases between. The germline CDR1 and CDR2 sequences are SGDLS and YYNGEE. The CDR3 has 12 residues. The CDR3 is CASSFGYNEQFF. The DNA for the CDR3 is TGTGCCAGCAGCTTCGGTTACAATGAGCAGTTCTTC.

This chain connects TRBV5-1 to TRBJ1-1; weak D call: TRBD1 (5 bases). This CDR3 has 16 amino acids. Germline V gene data show CDR1 as SGHRS and CDR2 as YFSETQ. V dropped 0 bases and J dropped 2 bases, with 14 bases sitting between them. The CDR3 DNA reads as TGCGCCAGCAGCTTGGCCGGGGGTGAGGGAAACACTGAAGCTTTCTTT. The encoded protein is CASSLAGGEGNTEAFF.

This chain joins TRBV2 and TRBJ1-1; TRBD1 agrees at 7 bases. After removal of 5 bases from V and 5 bases from J, the junction contained 8 bases not matched to a gene. CDR3 length equals 14 residues. Looked up from germline, CDR1 is SNHLY and CDR2 is FYNNEI. The CDR3 region has the DNA TGTGCCAGCAGTAAACAGGGGAGCGATACTGAAGCTTTCTTT. Translation: CASSKQGSDTEAFF.

The V and J genes are TRBV29-1 and TRBJ1-5, with 8 bases aligning to TRBD1. Losses at the gene ends were 5 bases for V and 5 bases for J; bases not matched to a gene: 11. The germline V gene encodes CDR1 SQVTM and CDR2 ANQGSEA. The CDR3 is made up of 15 amino acids. CDR3 sequence (DNA): TGCAGCGTTTCAGTTGGACAGGGACTTTATCAGCCCCAGCATTTT. Its translation: CSVSVGQGLYQPQHF.

The chain has TRBV2 and TRBJ2-5; a possible D gene is TRBD2 (6 bases). The CDR3 runs 14 residues. Trimming stripped 5 bases from V and 0 bases from J, with 10 bases between. Germline V lookup: CDR1 SNHLY, CDR2 FYNNEI. CDR3 protein: CASSPSVNQETQYF. The CDR3 bases are TGTGCCAGCAGTCCTAGCGTGAACCAAGAGACCCAGTACTTC.

The chain couples TRBV7-2 to TRBJ2-7; TRBD1 matches 12 bases. The V segment lost 5 bases and the J segment 6 bases; nucleotides outside the gene matches: 8. This CDR3 is 15 amino acids long. Germline loops: CDR1 SGHTA, CDR2 FQGNSA. The CDR3 reads CASSVTGTGGGEQYF. The CDR3 DNA follows: TGTGCCAGCAGCGTGACCGGGACAGGGGGCGGCGAGCAGTACTTC.

J is TRBJ2-2 and V is TRBV4-3, with 9 bases matching TRBD1. Trimming removed 2 bases from V and 1 base from J; junction bases left unmatched: 2. The CDR3 is made up of 16 amino acids. CDR1 is LGHNA, CDR2 YSLEER, per germline. CDR3 region: CASSQHRGQNTGELFF. In nucleotides, the CDR3 is TGCGCCAGCAGCCAACACAGGGGGCAGAACACCGGGGAGCTGTTTTTT.

V and J are TRBV19 and TRBJ1-5; the match to TRBD1 covers 9 bases. V lost 3 bases and J lost 7; bases outside the gene matches: 13. The CDR3 spans 17 residues. CDR1 is LNHDA, CDR2 SQIVND, per germline (reference sequence). CDR3 sequence (DNA): TGTGCCAGTAGTATGGGGGACAGGGCCGCGCCCGGACAGCCCCAGCATTTT. Amino acid sequence: CASSMGDRAAPGQPQHF. The variable domain in full, with the rest retrieved from reference TRBV19 and TRBJ1-5, is DGGITQSPKYLFRKEGQNVTLSCEQNLNHDAMYWYRQDPGQGLRLIYYSQIVNDFQKGDIAEGYSVSREKKESFPLTVTSAQKNPTAFYLCASSMGDRAAPGQPQHFGDGTRLSIL.

The chain links TRBV7-2 to TRBJ2-5; TRBD1 agrees at 11 bases. The J segment lost 2 bases and the V segment lost 5 bases, leaving 4 bases of the junction unmatched. Germline V gives CDR1 SGHTA, CDR2 FQGNSA. The CDR3 extends over 15 amino acids. CDR3 in DNA: TGTGCCAGCAGCAGACGGGACAGGGGGCAAGAGACCCAGTACTTC. Its protein is CASSRRDRGQETQYF.

J is TRBJ1-5 and V is TRBV6-6; 7 nucleotides match TRBD1. V was clipped by 2 bases and J by 2 bases; unmatched bases: 3. Germline V lookup: CDR1 MNHNY, CDR2 SVGAGI (reference sequence). The CDR3 loop spans 15 amino acids. CDR3 in amino acids: CASSYQGTGNQPQHF. In DNA form, the CDR3 reads TGTGCCAGCAGTTACCAAGGGACAGGCAATCAGCCCCAGCATTTT.

The chain couples TRBV5-4 to TRBJ1-3; D remains unclear. The CDR3 runs 14 residues. CDR1 SGHNT and CDR2 YYREEE come from the germline V gene (reference sequence). The V end lost 2 bases, the J end lost 0 bases, and 6 bases lay between the germline ends. The CDR3 region is CASSFGPSGNTIYF. The DNA of the CDR3 is TGTGCCAGCAGCTTTGGGCCCTCTGGAAACACCATATATTTT. The entire variable domain, with the rest obtained from reference TRBV5-4 and TRBJ1-3, is as follows: ETGVTQSPTHLIKTRGQQVTLRCSSQSGHNTVSWYQQALGQGPQFIFQYYREEENGRGNFPPRFSGLQFPNYSSELNVNALELDDSALYLCASSFGPSGNTIYFGEGSWLTVV.

V is TRBV11-2 and J is TRBJ2-5, with unresolved D. Trimming removed 0 bases from V and 3 bases from J, with 5 bases in between. From germline, CDR1 is SGHAT and CDR2 FQNNGV. CDR3 length: 13 amino acids. Here the CDR3 DNA reads TGTGCCAGCAGCTTAGAGGTAGAAGAGACCCAGTACTTC. Protein sequence: CASSLEVEETQYF.

V and J are TRBV5-6 and TRBJ1-1, with 7 bases identical to TRBD1. From germline, CDR1 is SGHDT and CDR2 YYEEEE. V was pared by 4 bases and J by 4 bases, with 16 bases of the junction left unmatched. The CDR3 covers 17 residues. CDR3 protein: CASSRDPTGLRSTEAFF. DNA for the CDR3: TGTGCCAGCAGCCGCGACCCGACAGGGCTTAGGAGCACTGAAGCTTTCTTT.

This clone occurred a few times. V usage is TRBV4-3 and J usage is TRBJ2-6; unclear D gene. Trimming took 0 bases from V and 4 from J, leaving 10 bases between them. Germline CDR1 reads LGHNA; CDR2 reads YSLEER. CDR3 length: 16 amino acids. Here the CDR3 DNA reads TGCGCCAGCAGCCAAGATCCCCGTCCCGGGGCCAACGTCCTGACTTTC. Protein sequence: CASSQDPRPGANVLTF.